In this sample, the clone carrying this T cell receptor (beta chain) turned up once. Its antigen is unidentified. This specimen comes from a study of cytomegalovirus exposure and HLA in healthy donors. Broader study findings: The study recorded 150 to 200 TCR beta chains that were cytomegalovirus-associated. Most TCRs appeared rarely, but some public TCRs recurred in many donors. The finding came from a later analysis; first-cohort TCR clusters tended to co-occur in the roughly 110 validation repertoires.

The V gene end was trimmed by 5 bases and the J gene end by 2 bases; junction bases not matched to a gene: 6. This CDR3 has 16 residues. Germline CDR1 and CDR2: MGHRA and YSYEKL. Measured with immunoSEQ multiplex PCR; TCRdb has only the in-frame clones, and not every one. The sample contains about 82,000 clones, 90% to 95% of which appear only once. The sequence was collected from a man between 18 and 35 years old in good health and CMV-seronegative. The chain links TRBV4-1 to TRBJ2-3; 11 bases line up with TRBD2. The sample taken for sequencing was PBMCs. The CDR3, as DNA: TGCGCCAGCAGCGCCCGGACTAGCGGGCCCACAGATACGCAGTATTTT. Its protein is CASSARTSGPTDTQYF.